These 25 T cell receptor beta chains came from one sample sequenced in a study of blood T cell repertoires in COVID-19. Here immunoSEQ multiplex PCR was the method, and the copy in TCRdb shows in-frame clones only, minus some. The repertoire includes around 160,000 clones, more than 75% of them detected once, and approximately 16% sits in the top ten. The sequencing sample was made of peripheral blood. The receptor source for this set is a human donor with acute or convalescent COVID-19. The donor label of this sample is uncertain.

This clone was picked up a small number of times. The chain combines TRBV7-2 with TRBJ1-5; 7 nucleotides line up with TRBD1. Looked up from germline, CDR1 is SGHTA and CDR2 is FQGNSA. The V gene end was trimmed by 1 base and the J gene end by 6 bases; junction bases not matched to a gene: 9. CDR3 size: 16 residues. As DNA, the CDR3 is TGTGCCAGCAGCTTAGTAGCTCGACAGGGAAGTCAGCCCCAGCATTTT. Translation: CASSLVARQGSQPQHF.

This rearrangement joins TRBV28 to TRBJ1-1, with 7 bases aligning to TRBD1. The CDR3 has 15 amino acids. With 5 bases clipped from V and 7 bases from J, the junction kept 13 bases outside the gene matches. Germline V gives CDR1 MDHEN, CDR2 SYDVKM. CDR3 in DNA: TGTGCCAGCAGTCCGACTAAAGGGGGCTTGGTTGAAGCTTTCTTT. Amino acid sequence: CASSPTKGGLVEAFF.

This chain links TRBV7-2 with TRBJ1-6, with D possibly matching TRBD1 (6 bases). Trimming stripped 1 base from V and 5 bases from J, with 12 bases between. The CDR3 consists of 16 residues. Germline V gives CDR1 SGHTA, CDR2 FQGNSA. CDR3 in amino acids: CASSLVAGANNSPLHF. DNA for the CDR3: TGTGCCAGCAGCTTAGTCGCGGGGGCAAATAATTCACCCCTCCACTTT.

J is TRBJ1-3 and V is TRBV4-1; D perhaps matches TRBD1 (6 bases). Germline V gene sequence: CDR1 MGHRA, CDR2 YSYEKL. V was clipped by 9 bases and J by 4 bases, with 28 bases between them. The CDR3 sequence is 18 residues long. The CDR3, as DNA: TGCGCCAGTAGCGAAGGTTTAGGGGGTTTACTGGGAGGAAACACCATATATTTT. Protein product: CASSEGLGGLLGGNTIYF.

V gene TRBV18 combines with J gene TRBJ2-5; the match to TRBD1 covers 9 bases. The trim removed 3 bases at V and 5 bases at J, leaving 10 bases unmatched. The germline CDR1 and CDR2 sequences are KGHSH and LQKENI. The CDR3 spans 16 residues. In nucleotides, the CDR3 is TGTGCCAGCTCACCTCCTAATACAGGGGGCAGGGAGACCCAGTACTTC. This codes for CASSPPNTGGRETQYF.

Here the CDR3 DNA reads TGTGCCAGCAGCTTAGCGCTCAGGTTGGGCTACACCTTC. This translates into CASSLALRLGYTF. V is TRBV7-2 and J is TRBJ1-2, with D hard to call. The CDR3 runs 13 residues. Germline V gene lookup returns CDR1 SGHTA and CDR2 FQGNSA. V was clipped by 0 bases and J by 8 bases, with 10 bases between them.

This clone was seen only once. The chain has TRBV3-1 (or the pseudogene TRBV3-2) and TRBJ1-1, with 10 bases matching TRBD1. CDR3 length: 15 amino acids. The germline gives CDR1 LGHDT, CDR2 YNNKEL (reference sequence). V was pared by 4 bases and J by 6 bases, with 8 bases of the junction left unmatched. The CDR3 loop reads CASSPLGQGVSEAFF. The CDR3 coding sequence is TGTGCCAGCAGCCCCCTTGGACAGGGGGTCTCTGAAGCTTTCTTT.

Written as DNA, the CDR3 is TGTGCCAGCAGCCCCCGAGAAAACTATGGCTACACCTTC. It codes for CASSPRENYGYTF. The rearrangement links TRBV11-2 to TRBJ1-2; D is uncertain. Trimming pared 5 bases from V and 2 bases from J, leaving 9 bases between. CDR1 and CDR2 from the germline V gene are SGHAT and FQNNGV. The CDR3 has 13 amino acids.

V gene TRBV5-6 combines with J gene TRBJ2-1; 7 bases align to TRBD1. V dropped 1 base and J dropped 7; count of bases not matched to a gene: 5. The CDR3 extends over 14 amino acids. Germline-derived CDR1 and CDR2 are SGHDT and YYEEEE. CDR3 in amino acids: CASSLFGTANEQFF. The CDR3 DNA sequence: TGTGCCAGCAGCTTGTTCGGGACAGCTAATGAGCAGTTCTTC. The entire variable domain, with the rest obtained from reference TRBV5-6 and TRBJ2-1, is as follows: DAGVTQSPTHLIKTRGQQVTLRCSPKSGHDTVSWYQQALGQGPQFIFQYYEEEERQRGNFPDRFSGHQFPNYSSELNVNALLLGDSALYLCASSLFGTANEQFFGPGTRLTVL.

This clone was detected once. This chain connects TRBV5-1 to TRBJ1-4; D call uncertain. V was cut by 4 bases and J by 1 base, with 11 bases left in between. This CDR3 has 15 amino acids. Germline V gene sequence: CDR1 SGHRS, CDR2 YFSETQ. The CDR3 region is CASSRYGVTNEKLFF. The CDR3 bases are TGCGCCAGCAGCCGTTACGGGGTAACTAATGAAAAACTGTTTTTT.

The chain combines TRBV5-1 with TRBJ1-4; 7 bases fit TRBD1. CDR1 is SGHRS, CDR2 YFSETQ, per germline. The CDR3 runs 14 residues. J gave up 6 bases and V 0 bases, and 2 bases lay outside the gene matches. The CDR3 reads CASSLGTGDEKLFF. The CDR3 nucleotides read TGCGCCAGCAGCTTGGGAACAGGGGATGAAAAACTGTTTTTT.

This rearrangement joins TRBV19 to TRBJ1-6; 7 positions agree with TRBD1. The ends lost 5 bases at V and 4 bases at J; junction bases unmatched: 2. Germline-derived CDR1 and CDR2 are LNHDA and SQIVND (reference sequence). This CDR3 is built from 14 residues. CDR3 coding DNA: TGTGCCAGTAGTTCAGGGGGATATAATTCACCCCTCCACTTT. It encodes CASSSGGYNSPLHF.

The gene calls are TRBV6-1 and TRBJ1-5; 7 bases line up with TRBD1. The CDR3 is 13 amino acids. The ends lost 3 bases at V and 16 bases at J; junction bases unmatched: 12. Germline V gene lookup returns CDR1 MNHNS and CDR2 SASEGT. CDR3 coding DNA: TGTGCCAGCAGTGATCCCCTCCTCCGGACAGGACATTTT. This sequence encodes CASSDPLLRTGHF.

This clone was recorded a few times. V and J are TRBV15 and TRBJ1-2; D remains ambiguous. With 2 bases removed from V and 4 bases from J, the gap between germline ends came to 8 bases. The CDR3 has 13 amino acids. CDR1 LNHNV and CDR2 YYDKDF come from the germline V gene (reference sequence). The CDR3 DNA is TGTGCCACCAGCAGAACCCCAGGCTATGGCTACACCTTC. This sequence encodes CATSRTPGYGYTF.

The genes are TRBV3-1 (or the pseudogene TRBV3-2) and TRBJ2-7; 7 nucleotides match TRBD2. V lost 0 bases, J lost 5 bases, and 7 bases stayed unmatched. The CDR3 covers 15 residues. Germline loops: CDR1 LGHDT, CDR2 YNNKEL (reference sequence). CDR3 DNA: TGTGCCAGCAGCCAAGATAGGCGGGGGAACGACGAGCAGTACTTC. Protein sequence: CASSQDRRGNDEQYF.

The chain combines TRBV4-3 with TRBJ2-1, with TRBD2 identical over 8 bases. CDR1 and CDR2 (germline): LGHNA, YSLEER. The CDR3 runs 17 residues. After removal of 2 bases from V and 6 bases from J, the junction contained 12 bases not matched to a gene. The CDR3 sequence is CASSQLVSGLVANEQFF. CDR3 nucleotide sequence: TGCGCCAGCAGCCAACTAGTCTCGGGACTAGTGGCCAATGAGCAGTTCTTC.

V usage is TRBV29-1 and J usage is TRBJ1-1; D might be TRBD1 (5 bases). Trimming left V 6 bases short and J 0 bases short, with 14 bases between. Germline CDR1 SQVTM, CDR2 ANQGSEA. This CDR3 has 14 residues. The CDR3 nucleotides read TGCAGCGTACACCGGGGGGGTTTGAACACTGAAGCTTTCTTT. Its protein product is CSVHRGGLNTEAFF.

The gene calls are TRBV10-1 and TRBJ2-3, with 7 bases that match TRBD2. This CDR3 contains 15 residues. Trimming at V came to 2 bases and at J to 2 bases, leaving 4 bases not matched to a gene. Germline CDR1 WNHNN, CDR2 SYGVQD (reference sequence). Written as DNA, the CDR3 is TGCGCCAGCAGTGAGGGGACTACAAACACAGATACGCAGTATTTT. Translated, it gives CASSEGTTNTDTQYF.

This clone was observed a handful of times. The chain couples TRBV19 to TRBJ1-3, with D possibly TRBD1 on 5 matching bases. This CDR3 comprises 15 residues. The V gene's germline CDR1 is LNHDA and CDR2 SQIVND (reference sequence). The V and J ends lost 3 bases and 4 bases respectively, with 13 bases between them. CDR3: CASSMVTGGGNTIYF. The CDR3 DNA sequence: TGTGCCAGTAGTATGGTAACAGGAGGGGGAAACACCATATATTTT. Variable domain in full (rest from reference TRBV19 and TRBJ1-3): DGGITQSPKYLFRKEGQNVTLSCEQNLNHDAMYWYRQDPGQGLRLIYYSQIVNDFQKGDIAEGYSVSREKKESFPLTVTSAQKNPTAFYLCASSMVTGGGNTIYFGEGSWLTVV.

As to this clone: The sample has other DNA sequences that encode this CDR3 too. The V and J genes are TRBV30 and TRBJ1-5, with TRBD1 as a possible D gene (5 bases). Between the trimmed V and J ends, which lost 0 bases and 5 bases, there was a span of 8 bases. Germline CDR1 is GTSNPN and CDR2 is SVGIG (reference sequence). This CDR3 comprises 13 residues. CDR3 residues: CAWSVTGDQPQHF. The DNA of the CDR3 is TGTGCCTGGAGTGTAACGGGGGATCAGCCCCAGCATTTT.

V gene TRBV6-5 combines with J gene TRBJ2-3, with a tentative D call TRBD1 (6 bases). V was cut by 6 bases and J by 2 bases, with 12 bases left in between. The CDR3 has 14 amino acids. Germline lookup yields CDR1 MNHEY and CDR2 SVGAGI. The CDR3 is CASSRQVITDTQYF. The CDR3 nucleotides are TGTGCCAGCAGCCGACAGGTTATCACAGATACGCAGTATTTT.

The chain links TRBV11-2 to TRBJ1-2; weak D call: TRBD1 (5 bases). Trimming left V 3 bases short and J 1 base short, with 12 bases between. This CDR3 contains 15 residues. Germline values: CDR1 SGHAT, CDR2 FQNNGV. CDR3 in DNA: TGTGCCAGCAGCTTGTCCTCAAGGGGTAACTATGGCTACACCTTC. It translates to CASSLSSRGNYGYTF. The full variable domain, completed using reference TRBV11-2 and TRBJ1-2, is EAGVAQSPRYKIIEKRQSVAFWCNPISGHATLYWYQQILGQGPKLLIQFQNNGVVDDSQLPKDRFSAERLKGVDSTLKIQPAKLEDSAVYLCASSLSSRGNYGYTFGSGTRLTVV.

The chain recombines TRBV6-2 or TRBV6-3 with TRBJ2-7; 8 bases map to TRBD2. V dropped 5 bases and J dropped 1; count of bases not matched to a gene: 7. Germline CDR1 MNHEY, CDR2 SVGEGT. This CDR3 spans 15 amino acids. CDR3 sequence reads: CASSQAGAISYEQYF. Written as DNA, the CDR3 is TGTGCCAGCAGTCAAGCGGGGGCCATATCCTACGAGCAGTACTTC.

This chain joins TRBV6-2 or TRBV6-3 and TRBJ2-1; 9 bases align to TRBD1. Trimming removed 2 bases from V and 7 bases from J; junction bases left unmatched: 9. The V gene's germline CDR1 is MNHEY and CDR2 SVGEGT. This CDR3 region has 16 residues. The CDR3 nucleotides read TGTGCCAGCAGTTACCGCCGTGGGGACAGGGCGAATGAGCAGTTCTTC. This codes for CASSYRRGDRANEQFF.

The chain joins TRBV4-2 to TRBJ2-7; D is ambiguous. Germline V lookup: CDR1 LGHNA, CDR2 YNFKEQ. V gave up 1 base and J gave up 2 bases, with 12 bases separating them. There are 15 residues in the CDR3. This CDR3 reads CASSQGMWAPYEQYF. As DNA, the CDR3 is TGTGCCAGCAGCCAAGGCATGTGGGCCCCCTACGAGCAGTACTTC.